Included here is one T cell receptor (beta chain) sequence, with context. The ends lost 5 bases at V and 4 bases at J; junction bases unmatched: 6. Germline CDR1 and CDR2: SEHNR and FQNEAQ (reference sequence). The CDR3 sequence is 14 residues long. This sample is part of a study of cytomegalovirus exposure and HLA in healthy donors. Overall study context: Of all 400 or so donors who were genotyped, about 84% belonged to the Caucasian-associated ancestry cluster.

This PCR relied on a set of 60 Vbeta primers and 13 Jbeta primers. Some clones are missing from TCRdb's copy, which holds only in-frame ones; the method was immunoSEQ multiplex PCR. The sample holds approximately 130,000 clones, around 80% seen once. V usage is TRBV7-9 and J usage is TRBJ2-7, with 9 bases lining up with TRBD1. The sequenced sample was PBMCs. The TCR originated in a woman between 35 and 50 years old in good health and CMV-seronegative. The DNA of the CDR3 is TGTGCCAGCAGCGAAACGGACAGGGGTTACGAGCAGTACTTC. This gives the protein CASSETDRGYEQYF.